These T cell receptor beta chains were read from a single sample in a study of blood T cell repertoires in COVID-19. Measured with immunoSEQ multiplex PCR; TCRdb has only the in-frame clones, and not every one. The sample holds about 220,000 clones, about four fifths seen once. Input material: PBMCs or T cells enriched from blood (not recorded which). These receptors all stem from a woman aged 55-69 years who had recovered from COVID-19. Both conserved end residues are part of each CDR3. The D gene is left open where the match is weak. The size field is filled for only some rows; it gives once, few, many or a size class.

v_gene,j_gene,abundance,d_gene,CDR3nt,CDR3aa
TRBV21-1,TRBJ1-6,-,-,TGTGCCAGCAGCAAAGTCGGAGACTATAATTCACCCCTCCACTTT,CASSKVGDYNSPLHF
TRBV7-3,TRBJ2-3,-,-,TGTGCCAGCAGCCAGGGCACAGATACGCAGTATTTT,CASSQGTDTQYF
TRBV5-5,TRBJ1-5,-,-,TGTGCCAGCAGCTTGGGCGCCAGGGGTTATAGCAATCAGCCCCAGCATTTT,CASSLGARGYSNQPQHF
TRBV5-1,TRBJ2-2,once,TRBD1,TGCGCCAGCAGCAGACAGGGGGCAACCACCGGGGAGCTGTTTTTT,CASSRQGATTGELFF
TRBV7-3,TRBJ1-2,-,-,TGTGCCAGCAGCTCGAGCTCCGGCTACACCTTC,CASSSSSGYTF
TRBV3-1/TRBV3-2,TRBJ1-2,-,TRBD1,TGTGCCAGCAGTCGGGACAGGGCCTATGGCTACACCTTC,CASSRDRAYGYTF
TRBV27,TRBJ1-4,-,-,TGTGCCAGCAGTTTATGGGGGCCGACGGTCCCCCTTGCAACTAATGAAAAACTGTTTTTT,CASSLWGPTVPLATNEKLFF
TRBV6-5,TRBJ1-1,-,TRBD1,TGTGCCAGCAGACCAGACAGGGACACTGAAGCTTTCTTT,CASRPDRDTEAFF
TRBV18,TRBJ1-5,-,TRBD1,TGTGCCAGCTCAAGGGACAGGGGCAAGGATCAGCCCCAGCATTTT,CASSRDRGKDQPQHF
TRBV6-2/TRBV6-3,TRBJ2-5,many,TRBD1,TGTGCCAGCAGCCGCCGGAACGACAGGGCACCACGCCGGGAGACCCAGTACTTC,CASSRRNDRAPRRETQYF
TRBV5-6,TRBJ2-1,few,-,TGTGCCAGCAGCGCGAGCGGTGAGCAGTTCTTC,CASSASGEQFF
TRBV18,TRBJ1-3,-,TRBD1,TGTGCCAGCTCAGGACAGGGAAGAAACACCATATATTTT,CASSGQGRNTIYF
TRBV6-4,TRBJ1-2,-,TRBD1,TGTGCCAGCAGTGACCGCCGACAGGGGGTCTATGGCTACACCTTC,CASSDRRQGVYGYTF
TRBV27,TRBJ1-5,-,TRBD1,TGTGCCAGCAGCCTAGGGGCAGGGGGCGGGGAGCCCCAGCATTTT,CASSLGAGGGEPQHF
TRBV7-3,TRBJ1-1,-,-,TGTGCCAGCAGCCCGATGGGCGGGGAGAACACTGAAGCTTTCTTT,CASSPMGGENTEAFF
TRBV29-1,TRBJ1-2,-,-,TGCAGCGTCGTAGACACCTATAACTATGGCTACACCTTC,CSVVDTYNYGYTF
TRBV10-3,TRBJ1-2,-,TRBD1,TGTGCCATCAGTGAGGGGACAGGGGTGCTTGGCTACACCTTC,CAISEGTGVLGYTF
TRBV5-1,TRBJ2-7,-,TRBD2,TGCGCCAGCAGCCCGGGACCGGGAGGGCACTACGAGCAGTACTTC,CASSPGPGGHYEQYF
TRBV5-1,TRBJ1-2,once,-,TGCGCCAGCAGCTGGGAACAGGGAGCTAACTATGGCTACACCTTC,CASSWEQGANYGYTF
TRBV2,TRBJ2-3,-,TRBD1,TGTGCCAGCAGCCGGGACAGGGGTACAGATACGCAGTATTTT,CASSRDRGTDTQYF
TRBV6-1,TRBJ2-4,once,-,TGTGCCAGCAGTGAACTCTCGACTTTAGCCAAAAACATTCAGTACTTC,CASSELSTLAKNIQYF
TRBV11-1,TRBJ1-2,-,-,TGTGCCAGCAGCTTATCAGGGGTGGATGGCTACACCTTC,CASSLSGVDGYTF
TRBV27,TRBJ2-7,-,-,TGTGCCAGCAGTTTATCGGGGGCGGCGAGCTCCTACGAGCAGTACTTC,CASSLSGAASSYEQYF
TRBV5-1,TRBJ2-1,-,TRBD2,TGCGCCAGCAGCAAGTTCGGTAGCGGGGGGTCTAACTCCTACAATGAGCAGTTCTTC,CASSKFGSGGSNSYNEQFF
TRBV5-6,TRBJ1-2,-,-,TGTGCCAGCATGCCGGGAGGCAACTATGGCTACACCTTC,CASMPGGNYGYTF
TRBV12-5,TRBJ2-3,-,TRBD2,TGTGCTAGTGGCTCGGGGACTAGCGGCATGGGGAATACGCAGTATTTT,CASGSGTSGMGNTQYF
TRBV12-3/TRBV12-4,TRBJ1-1,-,-,TGTGCCAGCAGCGAACAGGTAAACACTGAAGCTTTCTTT,CASSEQVNTEAFF
TRBV5-6,TRBJ2-1,-,TRBD2,TGTGCCAGCAGCTTGGGTATTCTAGCGGGAGGCAATGAGCAGTTCTTC,CASSLGILAGGNEQFF
TRBV19,TRBJ2-1,-,TRBD2,TGTGCCAGTAGTCTCCGGGGCGGGAGGTTAGATGAGCAGTTCTTC,CASSLRGGRLDEQFF
TRBV4-2,TRBJ2-7,once,TRBD1,TGTGCCAGCAGCCGGTTCACAGGGGGTTTTTACGAGCAGTACTTC,CASSRFTGGFYEQYF
TRBV6-2/TRBV6-3,TRBJ2-1,-,-,TGTGCCAGCAGTTACCAATCCTACAATGAGCAGTTCTTC,CASSYQSYNEQFF
TRBV5-1,TRBJ2-7,few,-,TGCGCCAGCAGCAAACAGGGCGGAACCCTCGACGAGCAGTACTTC,CASSKQGGTLDEQYF
TRBV6-5,TRBJ1-2,few,-,TGTGCCAGCAGTACCGGGACAAATAGATGGGGCTACACCTTC,CASSTGTNRWGYTF
TRBV5-6,TRBJ1-1,-,TRBD1,TGTGCCAGCAGCTTGGAAGGGGGCCATACTGAAGCTTTCTTT,CASSLEGGHTEAFF
TRBV3-1/TRBV3-2,TRBJ1-5,-,-,TGTGCCAGCAGCCCTCAGGGAGGGGATGACCAGCCCCAGCATTTT,CASSPQGGDDQPQHF
TRBV7-2,TRBJ1-2,-,-,TGTGCCAGCAGCTTAGCGTCCGCCGGACAGCCTATGTATGGCTACACCTTC,CASSLASAGQPMYGYTF
TRBV5-1,TRBJ1-6,-,-,TGCGCCAGCAGCTTGCGGGACATCTATAATTCACCCCTCCACTTT,CASSLRDIYNSPLHF
TRBV7-2,TRBJ2-2,-,-,TGTGCCAGCAGCAGCATGGGGGGGCCTCCCGGGGAGCTGTTTTTT,CASSSMGGPPGELFF
TRBV5-1,TRBJ1-1,-,-,TGCGCCAGCAGCTTGGGCCAGGTAGACACTGAAGCTTTCTTT,CASSLGQVDTEAFF
TRBV5-1,TRBJ2-7,-,TRBD2,TGCGCCAGCAGCGGACTAGCGGGAGACCTCTACGAGCAGTACTTC,CASSGLAGDLYEQYF
TRBV4-1,TRBJ2-1,-,TRBD2,TGCGCCAGCAGCCGAACTAGCGGGGGGGCCAATGAGCAGTTCTTC,CASSRTSGGANEQFF
TRBV4-3,TRBJ2-6,-,-,TGCGCCAGCAGCCAAAGCGACACAGGGAGAAGCTCTGGGGCCAACGTCCTGACTTTC,CASSQSDTGRSSGANVLTF
TRBV11-2,TRBJ2-1,-,TRBD1,TGTGCCAGCAGCGTAGACAGGGTTGACAATGAGCAGTTCTTC,CASSVDRVDNEQFF
TRBV7-3,TRBJ2-3,-,-,TGTGCCAGCAGCGTGGACAGATCTAGCACAGATACGCAGTATTTT,CASSVDRSSTDTQYF
TRBV12-5,TRBJ2-7,-,-,TGTGCTAGTGGCGGGGGAGGGACAGGACGATACGAGCAGTACTTC,CASGGGGTGRYEQYF
TRBV11-2,TRBJ2-3,-,TRBD1,TGTGCCAGCAGCTTCCTAGGACAGGGGGCGCACACAGATACGCAGTATTTT,CASSFLGQGAHTDTQYF
TRBV2,TRBJ2-7,-,TRBD2,TGTGCCAGCAGTAAACTAGCGAACACCTACGAGCAGTACTTC,CASSKLANTYEQYF
TRBV5-1,TRBJ1-3,-,TRBD1,TGCGCCAGCAGCTTGGTGGCAACAGGGGGCTCTGGAAACACCATATATTTT,CASSLVATGGSGNTIYF
TRBV7-9,TRBJ2-3,-,-,TGTGCCAGCAGCGCACCCGGGACTCTTCTAGAAGATACGCAGTATTTT,CASSAPGTLLEDTQYF
TRBV29-1,TRBJ1-1,-,-,TGCAGCGTTGAAACAACATCGGAAGCTTTCTTT,CSVETTSEAFF
TRBV24-1,TRBJ1-5,few,-,TGTGCCACCATCCAGGGTCATAGCAATCAGCCCCAGCATTTT,CATIQGHSNQPQHF
TRBV10-3,TRBJ2-2,-,TRBD1,TGTGCCATCAACTCGGGACAGGGCATTAACACCGGGGAGCTGTTTTTT,CAINSGQGINTGELFF
TRBV2,TRBJ1-1,-,TRBD1,TGTGCCAGCAGTGACCCAGGGGGCGGACCTGAAGCTTTCTTT,CASSDPGGGPEAFF
TRBV19,TRBJ2-2,-,TRBD1,TGTGCCAGTAGGATGGGGGACAGGGGGGCCGGGGAGCTGTTTTTT,CASRMGDRGAGELFF
TRBV7-2,TRBJ2-2,-,-,TGTGCCAGCAGCTTATATGCCGGAGACACCGGGGAGCTGTTTTTT,CASSLYAGDTGELFF
TRBV9,TRBJ2-5,-,TRBD2,TGTGCCAGCAGCGGATTCGGCGGGGGGGCGGCAGAGACCCAGTACTTC,CASSGFGGGAAETQYF